One sample yielded the 29 T cell receptor beta chains listed below, sequenced in a study of cytomegalovirus exposure and HLA in healthy donors. This PCR relied on a set of 60 Vbeta primers and 13 Jbeta primers. The data were produced by immunoSEQ multiplex PCR, yet TCRdb's version contains in-frame clones alone and is incomplete. The sample shows fewer than 130,000 clones, approximately 79% of them seen only once. Sequencing was performed on PBMCs. These receptor sequences come from a man aged 30 to 45 in good health and CMV-seropositive.

The chain uses TRBV11-3 and TRBJ2-7; no firm D call. Deletions cut 5 bases from V and 6 bases from J, with 14 bases between. The CDR3 runs 13 residues. Germline V gene data show CDR1 as SGHNT and CDR2 as YENEEA. CDR3 region: CASSEERESEQYF. DNA for the CDR3: TGTGCCAGCAGCGAAGAACGCGAATCCGAGCAGTACTTC. The full variable domain, its missing parts supplied by reference TRBV11-3 and TRBJ2-7, is EAGVVQSPRYKIIEKKQPVAFWCNPISGHNTLYWYLQNLGQGPELLIRYENEEAVDDSQLPKDRFSAERLKGVDSTLKIQPAELGDSAVYLCASSEERESEQYFGPGTRLTVT.

There are a few counts of this clone. The chain employs TRBV9 and TRBJ2-2; D gene ambiguous. Germline loops: CDR1 SGDLS, CDR2 YYNGEE. V was clipped by 4 bases and J by 5 bases, with 9 bases between them. This CDR3 comprises 13 residues. Here the CDR3 DNA reads TGTGCCAGCAGCTTCTCGGTGACCGGGGAGCTGTTTTTT. Translated, it gives CASSFSVTGELFF.

This CDR3 reads CASSPGTGLTDTQYF. CDR3 sequence (DNA): TGTGCCAGCAGCCCCGGGACAGGGCTCACAGATACGCAGTATTTT. This chain uses TRBV7-9 with TRBJ2-3; 9 positions match TRBD1. J was trimmed by 2 bases and V by 5 bases; bases with no gene match: 5. From germline, CDR1 is SEHNR and CDR2 FQNEAQ (reference sequence). This CDR3 has 15 amino acids.

The J gene is TRBJ2-5, the V gene TRBV19; TRBD2 matches 11 bases. The DNA matches TRBJ2-7 better at its end, which makes the J call doubtful. CDR3 length: 14 residues. Per germline, CDR1 LNHDA and CDR2 SQIVND (reference sequence). CDR3 loop: CASQGLADASEQYF. The CDR3 region has the DNA TGTGCCAGCCAGGGACTAGCGGATGCCAGCGAGCAGTACTTC.

The chain has TRBV6-5 and TRBJ2-1; 11 nucleotides match TRBD2. The CDR3 has 15 residues. CDR1 is MNHEY, CDR2 SVGAGI, per germline. V was pared by 7 bases and J by 5 bases, with 7 bases of the junction left unmatched. The CDR3: CASKTSGGSDNEQFF. CDR3 coding DNA: TGTGCCAGCAAAACTAGCGGGGGATCTGACAATGAGCAGTTCTTC.

This sequence joins TRBV10-2 and TRBJ1-5; D is uncertain. Germline V gene lookup returns CDR1 WSHSY and CDR2 SAAADI. This CDR3 comprises 15 residues. V dropped 0 bases and J dropped 0 bases, with 6 bases sitting between them. CDR3 residues: CASSESGDSNQPQHF. The CDR3 nucleotides are TGCGCCAGCAGTGAGTCAGGAGATAGCAATCAGCCCCAGCATTTT.

This chain uses TRBV7-9 with TRBJ2-5, with 9 bases aligning to TRBD2. Germline trimming cut 5 bases from V and 0 bases from J; bases unmatched to any gene: 1. Per germline, CDR1 SEHNR and CDR2 FQNEAQ (reference sequence). This CDR3 region has 14 residues. The CDR3 is CASSPSGDQETQYF. Here the CDR3 DNA reads TGTGCCAGCAGCCCTAGCGGGGACCAAGAGACCCAGTACTTC. Using reference TRBV7-9 and TRBJ2-5 for the parts outside the CDR3, the full variable domain is DTGVSQNPRHKITKRGQNVTFRCDPISEHNRLYWYRQTLGQGPEFLTYFQNEAQLEKSRLLSDRFSAERPKGSFSTLEIQRTEQGDSAMYLCASSPSGDQETQYFGPGTRLLVL.

V is TRBV9 and J is TRBJ2-7, with TRBD1 identical over 9 bases. The CDR3 spans 15 residues. J gave up 3 bases and V 0 bases, and 4 bases lay outside the gene matches. Germline lookup yields CDR1 SGDLS and CDR2 YYNGEE. CDR3 residues: CASSVGPGQGYEQYF. In DNA, the CDR3 is TGTGCCAGCAGCGTAGGTCCGGGACAGGGCTACGAGCAGTACTTC. The whole variable domain, filled in from reference TRBV9 and TRBJ2-7, reads DSGVTQTPKHLITATGQRVTLRCSPRSGDLSVYWYQQSLDQGLQFLIQYYNGEERAKGNILERFSAQQFPDLHSELNLSSLELGDSALYFCASSVGPGQGYEQYFGPGTRLTVT.

The V and J genes are TRBV28 and TRBJ1-4; 12 nucleotides agree with TRBD1. This CDR3 is built from 17 residues. J gave up 3 bases and V 3 bases, and 5 bases lay outside the gene matches. From germline, CDR1 is MDHEN and CDR2 SYDVKM. The CDR3 reads CASSFWDRGPANEKLFF. DNA for the CDR3: TGTGCCAGCAGTTTTTGGGACAGGGGGCCTGCTAATGAAAAACTGTTTTTT.

The genes are TRBV30 and TRBJ2-7; 9 nucleotides align to TRBD1. V trimming: 3 bases; J trimming: 1 base; junction bases outside the gene matches: 7. Germline assignment: CDR1 GTSNPN and CDR2 SVGIG (reference sequence). The length of the CDR3 is 15 residues. DNA for the CDR3: TGTGCCTGGAGGGCGACCGGGACAGGGTCCTACGAGCAGTACTTC. Protein: CAWRATGTGSYEQYF.

This rearrangement joins TRBV7-9 to TRBJ2-1; possibly TRBD2 for D (6 bases). The germline gives CDR1 SEHNR, CDR2 FQNEAQ (reference sequence). The CDR3 totals 17 residues. Trimming took 1 base from V and 4 from J, leaving 17 bases between them. CDR3 loop: CASSLGTIRTRYNEQFF. The CDR3 DNA reads as TGTGCCAGCAGCTTAGGGACTATCCGGACGAGGTACAATGAGCAGTTCTTC.

This chain uses TRBV5-6 with TRBJ2-7, with 12 bases aligning to TRBD1. The CDR3 loop spans 15 amino acids. Germline values: CDR1 SGHDT, CDR2 YYEEEE. The V gene end was trimmed by 4 bases and the J gene end by 4 bases; junction bases not matched to a gene: 6. The CDR3 bases are TGTGCCAGCAGCGATGGGACAGGGGGCAGGTACGAGCAGTACTTC. Translation gives CASSDGTGGRYEQYF.

Concerning this clone itself: The junction shows a germline mismatch at one end, possibly a read error. The chain links TRBV9 to TRBJ2-3; 8 bases line up with TRBD2. This CDR3 comprises 19 residues. Germline CDR1 is SGDLS and CDR2 is YYNGEE. In nucleotides, the CDR3 is TGTGCCAGCAGCGGAGGACGAGGAGGGCGGACTAGCCCCCCTTATACGCATTATTTT. Translating gives CASSGGRGGRTSPPYTHYF.

The CDR3 loop reads CASSTGQSSNQPQHF. The CDR3, as DNA: TGTGCCAGCAGTACCGGACAGTCAAGCAATCAGCCCCAGCATTTT. The chain carries TRBV28 and TRBJ1-5; TRBD1 is a possible D gene (6 bases). This CDR3 contains 15 residues. V gave up 5 bases and J gave up 1 base, with 12 bases separating them. Germline V gives CDR1 MDHEN, CDR2 SYDVKM.

The chain combines TRBV10-3 with TRBJ1-2; D is possibly TRBD1 (5 bases). CDR1 and CDR2 from the germline V gene are ENHRY and SYGVKD. The CDR3 runs to 15 residues. The V gene lost 0 bases and the J gene lost 4 bases, with 12 bases spanning the gap. This chain's CDR3 is CAISESRGPPYGYTF. The CDR3 region has the DNA TGTGCCATCAGTGAGTCAAGGGGCCCGCCCTATGGCTACACCTTC.

The rearrangement uses TRBV10-1 and TRBJ2-2, with 9 bases fitting TRBD2. CDR1 is WNHNN, CDR2 SYGVQD, per germline (reference sequence). V lost 8 bases, J lost 1 base, and 2 bases stayed unmatched. The CDR3 contains 14 residues. CDR3 DNA: TGCGCCAGCCGACTAGCGGAGAACACCGGGGAGCTGTTTTTT. It yields the protein CASRLAENTGELFF.

This sequence joins TRBV5-4 and TRBJ2-5, with D perhaps TRBD2 (5 bases). Germline-derived CDR1 and CDR2 are SGHNT and YYREEE (reference sequence). The V end was cut by 1 base, the J end by 1 base, with 14 bases between. The CDR3 is 16 residues long. The CDR3 is CASSLLLGGVQETQYF. CDR3 bases: TGTGCCAGCAGCTTGTTACTAGGTGGGGTCCAAGAGACCCAGTACTTC.

The rearrangement links TRBV6-5 to TRBJ2-1; unclear D gene. Trimming cost V 6 bases and J 8 bases, with 14 bases left between them. The CDR3 sequence is 13 residues long. The germline gives CDR1 MNHEY, CDR2 SVGAGI. CDR3: CASRQQNSDEQFF. The CDR3 DNA sequence: TGTGCCAGCAGACAACAGAACTCGGATGAGCAGTTCTTC.

This clone is a singleton in its sample. J is TRBJ1-6 and V is TRBV11-3; D gene unclear. This CDR3 has 12 residues. Trimming removed 1 base from V and 10 bases from J, with 5 bases in between. Germline V lookup: CDR1 SGHNT, CDR2 YENEEA. The CDR3 coding sequence is TGTGCCAGCAGCTTAGCTGAGTCACCCCTCCACTTT. It is translated as CASSLAESPLHF.

CDR3: CASSVSGGAEGVSYEQYF. In DNA, the CDR3 is TGTGCCAGCAGCGTTAGCGGGGGGGCCGAGGGGGTCTCCTACGAGCAGTACTTC. V and J are TRBV9 and TRBJ2-5, with 11 bases matching TRBD2. The J call is uncertain, as TRBJ2-7 better fits the DNA end. The CDR3 spans 18 residues. Per germline, CDR1 SGDLS and CDR2 YYNGEE.

This clone was seen a single time. The V and J genes are TRBV21-1 and TRBJ1-2. TRBV21-1 is a known pseudogene. The CDR3 length is 15 residues. The CDR3 here is CASSKGSGGDYGYTF. CDR3 in DNA: TGTGCCAGCAGCAAAGGTTCGGGGGGGGACTATGGCTACACCTTC.

The V and J genes are TRBV29-1 and TRBJ1-1; D ambiguous. Germline CDR1 reads SQVTM; CDR2 reads ANQGSEA. V was cut by 5 bases and J by 0 bases, with 13 bases left in between. This CDR3 comprises 14 residues. The chain's CDR3 is CSVWTGSMNTEAFF. In nucleotides, the CDR3 is TGCAGCGTTTGGACGGGGTCCATGAACACTGAAGCTTTCTTT.

The rearrangement links TRBV18 to TRBJ1-5; no reliable D call. V gave up 8 bases and J gave up 4 bases, with 9 bases separating them. Germline V CDR1 and CDR2: KGHSH, LQKENI. The CDR3 loop spans 12 amino acids. The CDR3 nucleotides read TGTGCCAGCAGGGAGGGAAATCAGCCCCAGCATTTT. Protein sequence: CASREGNQPQHF. The whole variable domain, remainder taken from reference TRBV18 and TRBJ1-5, is NAGVMQNPRHLVRRRGQEARLRCSPMKGHSHVYWYRQLPEEGLKFMVYLQKENIIDESGMPKERFSAEFPKEGPSILRIQQVVRGDSAAYFCASREGNQPQHFGDGTRLSIL.

This clone was observed once. The chain uses TRBV5-7 and TRBJ2-7, with 10 bases matching TRBD1. TRBV5-7 carries the ORF label, with uncertain function. The ends lost 0 bases at V and 2 bases at J; junction bases unmatched: 11. This CDR3 has 18 residues. In DNA, the CDR3 is TGTGCCAGCAGCTTGGCCCAAGGGACAGGGGTAATCCCCTACGAGCAGTACTTC. Amino acid sequence: CASSLAQGTGVIPYEQYF.

The rearrangement joins TRBV6-6 to TRBJ1-5; D may be TRBD1 (5 bases). The CDR3 is 16 residues long. Germline assignment: CDR1 MNHNY and CDR2 SVGAGI (reference sequence). V lost 4 bases, J lost 0 bases, and 13 bases lay in between. CDR3 DNA sequence: TGTGCCAGCAGTTCCCGACAGCCGGTTAGCAATCAGCCCCAGCATTTT. Residues: CASSSRQPVSNQPQHF.

The chain is built from TRBV4-3 and TRBJ1-2; D call uncertain. The germline V gene encodes CDR1 LGHNA and CDR2 YSLEER. The CDR3 is 15 amino acids. V gave up 3 bases and J gave up 3 bases, with 14 bases separating them. CDR3 in amino acids: CASSQGSGRDYGYTF. The DNA of the CDR3 is TGCGCCAGCAGCCAGGGGAGTGGGAGGGACTATGGCTACACCTTC.

The J gene is TRBJ2-3, the V gene TRBV2; 15 nucleotides agree with TRBD2. CDR3 size: 19 residues. Trimming removed 7 bases from V and 3 bases from J; junction bases left unmatched: 14. Germline V gene data show CDR1 as SNHLY and CDR2 as FYNNEI. The CDR3 reads CASIKPGLAGGRLTDTQYF. The CDR3 coding sequence is TGTGCCAGCATTAAACCGGGACTAGCGGGGGGAAGGTTGACAGATACGCAGTATTTT.

The chain recombines TRBV11-1 with TRBJ1-1; no clear D gene. This CDR3 comprises 14 residues. The germline V and J ends were trimmed by 3 bases and 1 base, with 9 bases remaining between them. Germline CDR1 reads SGHAT; CDR2 reads FQDESV (reference sequence). The CDR3 DNA follows: TGTGCCAGCAGCTTTGGCGGCGGGAACACTGAAGCTTTCTTT. It specifies CASSFGGGNTEAFF.

This sequence joins TRBV7-3 and TRBJ2-3, with D perhaps TRBD2 (6 bases). CDR3 length: 13 amino acids. Germline lookup yields CDR1 SGHTA and CDR2 FQGTGA. The V end was cut by 4 bases, the J end by 8 bases, with 13 bases between. The CDR3 here is CASSSIRGSTQYF. The CDR3 coding sequence is TGTGCCAGCAGCTCCATCCGGGGGAGTACGCAGTATTTT.